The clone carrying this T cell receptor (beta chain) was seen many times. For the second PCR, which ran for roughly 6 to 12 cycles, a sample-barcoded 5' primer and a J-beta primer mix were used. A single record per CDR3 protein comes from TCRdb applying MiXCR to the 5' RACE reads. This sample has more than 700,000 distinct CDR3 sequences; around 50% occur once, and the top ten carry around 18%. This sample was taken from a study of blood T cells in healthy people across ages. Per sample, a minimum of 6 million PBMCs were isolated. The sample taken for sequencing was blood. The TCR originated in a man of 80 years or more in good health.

DNA for the CDR3: TGCGCCAGCAGCCGCCGAGACGGCACAGATACGCAGTATTTT. It is translated as CASSRRDGTDTQYF. This chain joins TRBV4-3 and TRBJ2-3; unclear D gene. The CDR3 has 14 amino acids. Trimming cost V 4 bases and J 1 base, with 9 bases left between them. Germline values: CDR1 LGHNA, CDR2 YSLEER.